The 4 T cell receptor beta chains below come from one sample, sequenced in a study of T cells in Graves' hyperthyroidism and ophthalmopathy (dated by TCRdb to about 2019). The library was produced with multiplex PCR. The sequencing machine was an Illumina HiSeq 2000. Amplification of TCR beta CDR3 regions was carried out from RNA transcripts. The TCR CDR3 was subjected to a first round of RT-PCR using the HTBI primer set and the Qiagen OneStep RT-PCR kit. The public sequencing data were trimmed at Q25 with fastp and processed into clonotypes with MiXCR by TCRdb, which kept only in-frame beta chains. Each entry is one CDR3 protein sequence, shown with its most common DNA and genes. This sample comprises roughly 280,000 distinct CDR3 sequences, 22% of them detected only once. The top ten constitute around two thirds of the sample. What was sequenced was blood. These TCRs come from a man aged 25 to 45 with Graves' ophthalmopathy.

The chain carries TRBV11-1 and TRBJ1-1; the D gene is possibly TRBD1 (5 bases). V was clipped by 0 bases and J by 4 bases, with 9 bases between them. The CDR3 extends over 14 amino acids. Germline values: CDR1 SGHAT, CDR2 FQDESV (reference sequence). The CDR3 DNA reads TGTGCCAGCAGCTTAGCGGGGGAGATCACTGAAGCTTTCTTT. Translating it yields CASSLAGEITEAFF.

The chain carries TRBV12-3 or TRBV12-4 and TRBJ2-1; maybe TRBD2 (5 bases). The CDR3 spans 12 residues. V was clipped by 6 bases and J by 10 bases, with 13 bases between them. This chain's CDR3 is CASSRDTGEQFF. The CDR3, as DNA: TGTGCCAGCAGCCGGGATACTGGCGAGCAGTTCTTC.

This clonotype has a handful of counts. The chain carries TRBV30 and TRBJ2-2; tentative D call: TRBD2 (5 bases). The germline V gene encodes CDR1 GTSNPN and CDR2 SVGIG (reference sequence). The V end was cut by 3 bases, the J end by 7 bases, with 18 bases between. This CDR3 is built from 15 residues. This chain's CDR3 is CAWRSPGTGNGELFF. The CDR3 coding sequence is TGTGCCTGGAGAAGCCCGGGAACCGGGAACGGGGAGCTGTTTTTT.

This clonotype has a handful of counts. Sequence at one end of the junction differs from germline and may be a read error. The CDR3 here is CATSLGDSYAGELFF. For the CDR3, the DNA is TGTGCCACCAGCCTAGGGGACAGTTATGCCGGGGAGCTGTTTTTT. V gene TRBV9 combines with J gene TRBJ2-2; 7 nucleotides agree with TRBD1. The V gene's germline CDR1 is SGDLS and CDR2 YYNGEE. The CDR3 consists of 15 residues.